This T cell receptor beta chain was observed in a study of a mutant IDH1 vaccine in newly diagnosed glioma. About the study: Treatment recipients were about 60% male and around 40% female, and their mean age was around 40 years.

Concerning this clone itself: Its antigen remains unidentified.

Method: immunoSEQ multiplex PCR; TCRdb's copy keeps in-frame clones and lacks some. The table includes about 50,000 clones, over 75% detected once. Time point noted: week 47, end of study. Topical imiquimod was applied with each vaccine dose, which held 300 ug of mutant IDH1 20-mer peptide. New WHO grade 3 or 4 astrocytomas that were IDH1-mutant and ATRX-lost had been found in donors. The CDR3 runs 16 residues. CDR1 is SGDLS, CDR2 YYNGEE, per germline. V shed 3 bases and J shed 3 bases, with 19 bases lying between them. Sequenced material: PBMCs, taken from a glioma patient whose treatment included an IDH1 peptide vaccine. This TCR derives from a woman aged 40 to 50 with glioma. Some clones in this sample may be carry-over from other donors' samples. V is TRBV9 and J is TRBJ2-7; TRBD1 might be the D (6 bases). The CDR3 spells CASSAWDIRHHYEQYF. DNA of the CDR3: TGTGCCAGCAGCGCCTGGGACATCCGACACCACTACGAGCAGTACTTC.